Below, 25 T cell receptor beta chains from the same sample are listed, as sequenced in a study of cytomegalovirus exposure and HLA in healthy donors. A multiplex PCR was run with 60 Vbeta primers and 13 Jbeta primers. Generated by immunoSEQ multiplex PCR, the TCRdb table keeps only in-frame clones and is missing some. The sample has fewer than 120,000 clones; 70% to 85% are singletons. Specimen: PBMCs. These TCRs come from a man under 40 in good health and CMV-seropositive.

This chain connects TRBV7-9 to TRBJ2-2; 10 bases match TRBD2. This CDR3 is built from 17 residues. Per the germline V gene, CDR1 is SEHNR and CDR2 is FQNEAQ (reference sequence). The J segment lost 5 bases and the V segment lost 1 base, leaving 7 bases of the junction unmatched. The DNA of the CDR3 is TGTGCCAGCAGCTTAGTGGGGACTAGCGTGGGGACCGGGGAGCTGTTTTTT. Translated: CASSLVGTSVGTGELFF.

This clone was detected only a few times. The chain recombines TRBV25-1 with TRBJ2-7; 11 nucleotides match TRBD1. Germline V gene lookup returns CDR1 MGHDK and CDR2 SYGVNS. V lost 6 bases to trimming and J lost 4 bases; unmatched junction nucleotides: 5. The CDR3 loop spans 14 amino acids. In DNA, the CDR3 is TGTGCCAGCAGCGGACAGGGGGCGAAATACGAGCAGTACTTC. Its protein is CASSGQGAKYEQYF.

The CDR3 nucleotides are TGTGCCATCAGGGCAGGGGCCTACGAGCAGTACTTC. It translates to CAIRAGAYEQYF. The chain couples TRBV10-3 to TRBJ2-7; a weak D match, TRBD1 (6 bases). This CDR3 is built from 12 residues. V was trimmed by 6 bases and J by 2 bases, leaving 8 bases between them. Looked up from germline, CDR1 is ENHRY and CDR2 is SYGVKD.

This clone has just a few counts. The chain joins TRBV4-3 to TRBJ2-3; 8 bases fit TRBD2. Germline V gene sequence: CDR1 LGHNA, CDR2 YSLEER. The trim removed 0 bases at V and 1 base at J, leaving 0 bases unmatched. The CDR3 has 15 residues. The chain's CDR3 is CASSQDGGGTDTQYF. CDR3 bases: TGCGCCAGCAGCCAAGACGGGGGGGGCACAGATACGCAGTATTTT.

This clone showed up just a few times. CDR3 DNA: TGTGCCAGCAGCTTAGTAAGGGAGGAGACCCAGTACTTC. Protein sequence: CASSLVREETQYF. This chain links TRBV7-8 with TRBJ2-5; a possible D gene is TRBD2 (5 bases). CDR1 and CDR2 (germline): SGHVS, FQNEAQ. Trimming stripped 1 base from V and 5 bases from J, with 8 bases between. The CDR3 length is 13 residues.

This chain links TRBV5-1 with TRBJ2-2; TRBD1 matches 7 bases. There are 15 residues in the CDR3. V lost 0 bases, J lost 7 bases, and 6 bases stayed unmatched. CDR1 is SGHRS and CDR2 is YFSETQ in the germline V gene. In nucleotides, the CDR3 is TGCGCCAGCAGCTTGGAGGGGGCAGTAGTCGGGGAGCTGTTTTTT. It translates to CASSLEGAVVGELFF. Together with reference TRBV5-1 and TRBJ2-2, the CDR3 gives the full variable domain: KAGVTQTPRYLIKTRGQQVTLSCSPISGHRSVSWYQQTPGQGLQFLFEYFSETQRNKGNFPGRFSGRQFSNSRSEMNVSTLELGDSALYLCASSLEGAVVGELFFGEGSRLTVL.

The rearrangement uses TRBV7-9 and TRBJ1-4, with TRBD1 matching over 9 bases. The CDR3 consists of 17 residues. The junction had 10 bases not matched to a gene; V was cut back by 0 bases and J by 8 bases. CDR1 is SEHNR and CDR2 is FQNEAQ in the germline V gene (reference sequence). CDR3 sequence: CASSLAQQEGQGEKLFF. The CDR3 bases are TGTGCCAGCAGCTTAGCGCAACAGGAGGGACAGGGAGAAAAACTGTTTTTT.

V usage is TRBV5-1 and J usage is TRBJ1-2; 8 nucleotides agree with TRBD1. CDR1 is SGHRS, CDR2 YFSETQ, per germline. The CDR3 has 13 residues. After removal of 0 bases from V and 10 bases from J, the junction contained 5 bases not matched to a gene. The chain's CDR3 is CASSLGGQDFYTF. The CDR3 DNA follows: TGCGCCAGCAGCTTGGGGGGACAGGATTTCTACACCTTC.

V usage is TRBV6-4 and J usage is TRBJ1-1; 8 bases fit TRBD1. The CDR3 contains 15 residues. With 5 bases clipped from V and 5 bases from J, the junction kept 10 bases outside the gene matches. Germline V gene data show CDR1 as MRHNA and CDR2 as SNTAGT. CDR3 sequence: CASSLGQGAGTEAFF. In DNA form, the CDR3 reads TGTGCCAGCAGTTTAGGGCAGGGGGCGGGGACTGAAGCTTTCTTT.

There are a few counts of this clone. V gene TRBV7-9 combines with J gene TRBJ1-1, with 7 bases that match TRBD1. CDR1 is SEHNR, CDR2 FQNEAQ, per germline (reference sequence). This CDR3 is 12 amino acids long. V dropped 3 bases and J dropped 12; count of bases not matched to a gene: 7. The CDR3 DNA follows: TGTGCCAGCAGCTTCGAGGGGGCAAGGACTTTCTTT. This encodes CASSFEGARTFF. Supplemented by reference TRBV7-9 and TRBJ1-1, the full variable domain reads DTGVSQNPRHKITKRGQNVTFRCDPISEHNRLYWYRQTLGQGPEFLTYFQNEAQLEKSRLLSDRFSAERPKGSFSTLEIQRTEQGDSAMYLCASSFEGARTFFGQGTRLTVV.

CDR3 sequence reads: CASSQGRTSGVSKDTQYF. CDR3 coding DNA: TGTGCCAGCAGTCAGGGGCGCACTAGCGGGGTTTCTAAAGATACGCAGTATTTT. The chain couples TRBV27 to TRBJ2-3; 10 bases line up with TRBD2. Germline V gives CDR1 MNHEY, CDR2 SMNVEV (reference sequence). Trimming took 5 bases from V and 5 from J; bases not matched to a gene: 16. The CDR3 runs 18 residues.

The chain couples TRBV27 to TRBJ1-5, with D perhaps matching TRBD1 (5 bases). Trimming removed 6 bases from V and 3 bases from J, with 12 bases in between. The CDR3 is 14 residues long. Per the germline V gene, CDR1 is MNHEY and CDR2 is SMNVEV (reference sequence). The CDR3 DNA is TGTGCCAGCAGGTTGGGGGGTTCCAATCAGCCCCAGCATTTT. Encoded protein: CASRLGGSNQPQHF.

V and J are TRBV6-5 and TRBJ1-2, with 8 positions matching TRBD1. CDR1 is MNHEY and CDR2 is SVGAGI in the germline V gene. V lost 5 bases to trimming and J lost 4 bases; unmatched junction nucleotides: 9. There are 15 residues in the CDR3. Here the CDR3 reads CASSPGQGEVYGYTF. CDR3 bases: TGTGCCAGCAGTCCTGGACAGGGCGAGGTCTATGGCTACACCTTC.

CDR3 in DNA: TGTGCCAGCAGCGCATTCCGGGACATCTATTACTCTGGGGCCAACGTCCTGACTTTC. It is translated as CASSAFRDIYYSGANVLTF. The chain links TRBV7-2 to TRBJ2-6, with a tentative D call TRBD1 (6 bases). CDR1 and CDR2 (germline): SGHTA, FQGNSA. Trimming stripped 5 bases from V and 0 bases from J, with 20 bases between. This CDR3 has 19 amino acids. Full variable domain (missing parts from reference TRBV7-2 and TRBJ2-6): GAGVSQSPSNKVTEKGKDVELRCDPISGHTALYWYRQSLGQGLEFLIYFQGNSAPDKSGLPSDRFSAERTGGSVSTLTIQRTQQEDSAVYLCASSAFRDIYYSGANVLTFGAGSRLTVL.

CDR3: CASSRAGTGYEQYF. The CDR3 DNA reads TGTGCCAGCAGCCGAGCCGGGACAGGGTACGAGCAGTACTTC. The chain employs TRBV7-9 and TRBJ2-7, with TRBD1 matching 9 bases. Trimming at V came to 5 bases and at J to 4 bases, leaving 6 bases not matched to a gene. This CDR3 spans 14 amino acids. The germline gives CDR1 SEHNR, CDR2 FQNEAQ (reference sequence). Variable domain in full (rest from reference TRBV7-9 and TRBJ2-7): DTGVSQNPRHKITKRGQNVTFRCDPISEHNRLYWYRQTLGQGPEFLTYFQNEAQLEKSRLLSDRFSAERPKGSFSTLEIQRTEQGDSAMYLCASSRAGTGYEQYFGPGTRLTVT.

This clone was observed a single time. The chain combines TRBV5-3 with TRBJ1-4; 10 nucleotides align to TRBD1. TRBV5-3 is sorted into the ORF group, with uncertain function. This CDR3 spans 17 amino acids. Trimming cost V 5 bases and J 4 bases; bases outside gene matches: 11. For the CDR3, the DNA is TGTGCCAGAAGTCTCCCCTGGGACAGGGGACATAATGAAAAACTGTTTTTT. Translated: CARSLPWDRGHNEKLFF.

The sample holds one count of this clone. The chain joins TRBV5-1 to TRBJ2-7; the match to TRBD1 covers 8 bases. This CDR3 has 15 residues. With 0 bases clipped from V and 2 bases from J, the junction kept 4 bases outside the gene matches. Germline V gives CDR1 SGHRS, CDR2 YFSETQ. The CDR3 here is CASSLGGTGAYEQYF. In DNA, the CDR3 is TGCGCCAGCAGCTTGGGGGGGACAGGAGCCTACGAGCAGTACTTC.

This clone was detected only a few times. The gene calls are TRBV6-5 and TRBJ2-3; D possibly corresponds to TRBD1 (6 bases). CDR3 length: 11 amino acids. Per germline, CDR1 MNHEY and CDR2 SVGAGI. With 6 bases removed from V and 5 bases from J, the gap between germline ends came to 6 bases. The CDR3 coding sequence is TGTGCCAGCAGCAGGGGAGATACGCAGTATTTT. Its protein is CASSRGDTQYF.

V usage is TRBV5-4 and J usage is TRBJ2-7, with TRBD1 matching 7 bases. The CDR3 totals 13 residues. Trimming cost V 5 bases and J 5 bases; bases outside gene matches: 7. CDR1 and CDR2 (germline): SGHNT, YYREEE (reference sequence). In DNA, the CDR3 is TGTGCCAGCAGTTTTGACAGGGCCAACGAGCAGTACTTC. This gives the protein CASSFDRANEQYF.

The CDR3 region is CASSGAGGDGEAFF. The CDR3 bases are TGCGCCAGCAGTGGAGCAGGGGGCGACGGGGAAGCTTTCTTT. The chain is built from TRBV10-2 and TRBJ1-1; 8 bases match TRBD1. CDR3 length: 14 amino acids. The germline gives CDR1 WSHSY, CDR2 SAAADI. Germline trimming cut 4 bases from V and 8 bases from J; bases unmatched to any gene: 9.

CDR3 sequence reads: CASSEAGGASYGYTF. CDR3 coding DNA: TGTGCCAGCAGTGAAGCAGGGGGCGCGAGCTATGGCTACACCTTC. The chain uses TRBV2 and TRBJ1-2; 7 positions agree with TRBD1. The CDR3 is 15 residues long. V shed 0 bases and J 4 bases; nucleotides not matched to a gene: 5. Germline CDR1 and CDR2: SNHLY and FYNNEI.

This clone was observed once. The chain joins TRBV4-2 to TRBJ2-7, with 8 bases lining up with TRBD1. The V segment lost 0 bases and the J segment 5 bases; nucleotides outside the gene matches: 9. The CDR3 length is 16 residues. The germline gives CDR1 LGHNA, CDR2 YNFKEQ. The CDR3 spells CASSQDLRTGSHEQYF. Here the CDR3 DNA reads TGTGCCAGCAGCCAAGATCTTAGGACAGGGTCCCACGAGCAGTACTTC.

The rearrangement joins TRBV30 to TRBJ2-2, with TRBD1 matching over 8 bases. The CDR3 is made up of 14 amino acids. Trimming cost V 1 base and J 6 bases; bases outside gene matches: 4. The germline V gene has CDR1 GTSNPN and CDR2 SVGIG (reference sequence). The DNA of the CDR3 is TGTGCCTGGAGTGGCCAGGGGGCCCCCGGGGAGCTGTTTTTT. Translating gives CAWSGQGAPGELFF.

CDR3 coding DNA: TGTGCCAGCAGCGCAAAGACTAGTGCCACAGATACGCAGTATTTT. Its protein is CASSAKTSATDTQYF. The V call is TRBV9, the J call TRBJ2-3; possible D gene TRBD2, 6 bases. The CDR3 extends over 15 amino acids. Per germline, CDR1 SGDLS and CDR2 YYNGEE. V gave up 3 bases and J gave up 2 bases, with 13 bases separating them.

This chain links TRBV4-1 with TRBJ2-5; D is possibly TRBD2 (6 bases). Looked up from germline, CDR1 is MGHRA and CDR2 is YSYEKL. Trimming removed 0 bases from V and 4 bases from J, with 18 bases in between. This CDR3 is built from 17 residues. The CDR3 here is CASSQDWGRRAGETQYF. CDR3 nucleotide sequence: TGCGCCAGCAGCCAAGATTGGGGCAGGAGGGCAGGAGAGACCCAGTACTTC.